One and the same sample provided the 21 T cell receptor beta chains below, sequenced in a study of blood T cell repertoires in COVID-19. Some clones are missing from TCRdb's copy, which holds only in-frame ones; the method was immunoSEQ multiplex PCR. The sample consists of about 170,000 clones, roughly 88% of them appearing once. Sequenced: peripheral blood. The receptor set was obtained from a woman aged 55-70 years with acute or convalescent COVID-19.

The rearrangement links TRBV3-1 (or the pseudogene TRBV3-2) to TRBJ2-3, with 9 bases that match TRBD2. Germline CDR1 LGHDT, CDR2 YNNKEL (reference sequence). V lost 1 base to trimming and J lost 5 bases; unmatched junction nucleotides: 10. CDR3 length equals 17 residues. This CDR3 reads CASSQGRSAGGGDTQYF. The CDR3 DNA reads as TGTGCCAGCAGCCAAGGGCGTTCAGCGGGGGGCGGAGATACGCAGTATTTT.

CDR3 region: CASSPHNLLNTEAFF. For the CDR3, the DNA is TGCGCCAGCAGCCCTCACAACCTGCTGAACACTGAAGCTTTCTTT. The V call is TRBV4-3, the J call TRBJ1-1; D gene ambiguous. CDR1 LGHNA and CDR2 YSLEER come from the germline V gene. The CDR3 is 15 residues long. V was pared by 4 bases and J by 0 bases, with 12 bases between.

The CDR3 nucleotides are TGTGCCAGCAGCCCGCTTACAGGACAGGTAAACACTGAAGCTTTCTTT. Amino acid sequence: CASSPLTGQVNTEAFF. This chain links TRBV7-6 with TRBJ1-1; TRBD1 matches 7 bases. V gave up 5 bases and J gave up 2 bases; unmatched junction bases: 11. CDR3 size: 16 residues. The germline V gene encodes CDR1 SGHVS and CDR2 FNYEAQ.

This clone has only one observation. The V call is TRBV24-1, the J call TRBJ1-4; 11 bases line up with TRBD1. Germline assignment: CDR1 KGHDR and CDR2 SFDVKD. The junction had 6 bases not matched to a gene; V was cut back by 3 bases and J by 7 bases. The CDR3 is 16 amino acids. The CDR3, as DNA: TGTGCCACCAGTGATCCCCCGGACAGGGGGCTTGAAAAACTGTTTTTT. It yields the protein CATSDPPDRGLEKLFF.

This clone has only a few counts. The chain is built from TRBV4-1 and TRBJ1-6; 7 bases agree with TRBD1. Per germline, CDR1 MGHRA and CDR2 YSYEKL. Trimming took 3 bases from V and 7 from J; bases not matched to a gene: 6. This CDR3 contains 15 residues. In DNA form, the CDR3 reads TGCGCCAGCAGCCATCCGGGACAGATGAATTCACCCCTCCACTTT. It translates to CASSHPGQMNSPLHF.

The J gene is TRBJ2-3, the V gene TRBV4-3, with TRBD2 as a possible D gene (5 bases). V was cut by 1 base and J by 5 bases, with 13 bases left in between. The CDR3 spans 15 residues. Looked up from germline, CDR1 is LGHNA and CDR2 is YSLEER. The CDR3 DNA sequence: TGCGCCAGCAGCCAAGGACGGGGTAACGGAGATACGCAGTATTTT. This sequence encodes CASSQGRGNGDTQYF.

The genes are TRBV18 and TRBJ1-1, with D possibly being TRBD1 (6 bases). CDR3 length equals 14 residues. The V and J ends lost 2 bases and 0 bases respectively, with 7 bases between them. CDR1 and CDR2 (germline): KGHSH, LQKENI. DNA for the CDR3: TGTGCCAGCTCACCAACAGGGATGAACACTGAAGCTTTCTTT. It encodes CASSPTGMNTEAFF.

This chain uses TRBV9 with TRBJ2-1; TRBD2 matches at 10 bases. Germline V CDR1 and CDR2: SGDLS, YYNGEE. Trimming removed 2 bases from V and 5 bases from J; junction bases left unmatched: 7. This CDR3 is built from 16 residues. The CDR3 loop is CASSVTDSGGNNEQFF. The CDR3 nucleotides read TGTGCCAGCAGCGTGACCGATAGCGGGGGGAACAATGAGCAGTTCTTC.

V gene TRBV6-6 combines with J gene TRBJ1-1; 10 nucleotides match TRBD1. Looked up from germline, CDR1 is MNHNY and CDR2 is SVGAGI (reference sequence). V was clipped by 2 bases and J by 4 bases; unmatched bases: 4. CDR3 length: 15 amino acids. In DNA, the CDR3 is TGTGCCAGCAGTTACCCTCGGACAGGGGGCACTGAAGCTTTCTTT. The encoded protein is CASSYPRTGGTEAFF.

In its sample, this clone was seen a few times. The chain uses TRBV11-2 and TRBJ2-1; 11 bases align to TRBD2. This CDR3 has 16 amino acids. Germline values: CDR1 SGHAT, CDR2 FQNNGV. The junction had 9 bases not matched to a gene; V was cut back by 6 bases and J by 5 bases. This CDR3 is CASRPWTSGRDNEQFF. As DNA, the CDR3 is TGTGCCAGCAGACCATGGACTAGCGGGCGGGACAATGAGCAGTTCTTC.

This clone was detected only once. The genes are TRBV19 and TRBJ1-2; D might be TRBD1 (6 bases). CDR3 length: 14 amino acids. Germline assignment: CDR1 LNHDA and CDR2 SQIVND (reference sequence). Trimming removed 4 bases at V and 5 bases at J, with 14 bases between. CDR3 amino acids: CASSTSGTRYGYTF. The CDR3 DNA is TGTGCCAGTAGTACTTCCGGGACACGATATGGCTACACCTTC.

The gene calls are TRBV28 and TRBJ1-6, with TRBD1 matching over 9 bases. Trimming removed 6 bases from V and 8 bases from J; junction bases left unmatched: 11. The CDR3 consists of 16 residues. Germline V CDR1 and CDR2: MDHEN, SYDVKM. CDR3: CASSPPPQGADSPLHF. For the CDR3, the DNA is TGTGCCAGCAGCCCCCCCCCACAGGGGGCTGATTCACCCCTCCACTTT.

V and J are TRBV10-1 and TRBJ2-7; TRBD2 matches at 12 bases. The CDR3 spans 14 residues. The germline V gene encodes CDR1 WNHNN and CDR2 SYGVQD (reference sequence). The J segment lost 4 bases and the V segment lost 8 bases, leaving 6 bases of the junction unmatched. CDR3 region: CASPRTSGVYEQYF. CDR3 nucleotide sequence: TGCGCCAGCCCCAGGACTAGCGGGGTTTACGAGCAGTACTTC.

The V gene is TRBV19, the J gene TRBJ1-2, with D possibly TRBD1 on 6 matching bases. Trimming shortened V by 6 bases and J by 5 bases, and 16 bases separated the two germline ends. In germline, CDR1 is LNHDA, CDR2 SQIVND (reference sequence). This CDR3 has 14 amino acids. DNA of the CDR3: TGTGCCAGTAGGGAACGGGACAACAGATATGGCTACACCTTC. Amino acid sequence: CASRERDNRYGYTF. Looking up the rest from reference TRBV19 and TRBJ1-2 gives the full variable domain: DGGITQSPKYLFRKEGQNVTLSCEQNLNHDAMYWYRQDPGQGLRLIYYSQIVNDFQKGDIAEGYSVSREKKESFPLTVTSAQKNPTAFYLCASRERDNRYGYTFGSGTRLTVV.

This clone was detected only a few times. The V gene is TRBV6-1, the J gene TRBJ2-7; 9 nucleotides agree with TRBD1. The junction had 8 bases not matched to a gene; V was cut back by 1 base and J by 7 bases. In germline, CDR1 is MNHNS, CDR2 SASEGT. This CDR3 is 15 amino acids long. The CDR3 spells CASSEEGRGQGEQYF. The CDR3 nucleotides are TGTGCCAGCAGTGAAGAGGGTAGGGGACAGGGTGAGCAGTACTTC.

The sample holds a few counts of this clone. The chain uses TRBV5-1 and TRBJ1-2; TRBD1 matches 8 bases. Looked up from germline, CDR1 is SGHRS and CDR2 is YFSETQ. Unmatched junction bases numbered 6, after V lost 0 bases and J lost 2 bases. This CDR3 is 16 amino acids long. CDR3 nucleotide sequence: TGCGCCAGCAGCTTGGCGTTGGGGACAGGAAACTATGGCTACACCTTC. Its translation is CASSLALGTGNYGYTF.

The chain couples TRBV6-2 or TRBV6-3 to TRBJ2-3; D perhaps matches TRBD2 (6 bases). The CDR3 has 15 residues. Germline loops: CDR1 MNHEY, CDR2 SVGEGT. Trimming took off 5 bases at V and 3 bases at J, with 15 bases between the two ends. The CDR3 reads CASSAASGRTDTQYF. CDR3 DNA: TGTGCCAGCAGTGCTGCTTCAGGGAGGACAGATACGCAGTATTTT.

The J gene is TRBJ2-2, the V gene TRBV10-1; the D gene is possibly TRBD1 (6 bases). The length of the CDR3 is 15 residues. V lost 3 bases and J lost 1, with 9 bases in between. Germline V gene sequence: CDR1 WNHNN, CDR2 SYGVQD (reference sequence). The CDR3 DNA reads as TGCGCCAGCAGTGACCTGACAGGGAACACCGGGGAGCTGTTTTTT. Its protein is CASSDLTGNTGELFF.

The chain combines TRBV7-3 with TRBJ1-6; D is ambiguous. The CDR3 contains 14 residues. V lost 5 bases and J lost 7, with 12 bases in between. Germline CDR1 and CDR2: SGHTA and FQGTGA. The CDR3 loop reads CASSELIENSPLHF. The CDR3 bases are TGTGCCAGCAGCGAGCTGATTGAGAATTCACCCCTCCACTTT.

The V call is TRBV3-1 (or the pseudogene TRBV3-2), the J call TRBJ1-6; no clear D. V dropped 0 bases and J dropped 2 bases, with 17 bases sitting between them. The CDR3 consists of 19 residues. Germline V lookup: CDR1 LGHDT, CDR2 YNNKEL (reference sequence). CDR3 protein: CASSQDFAPGSAYNSPLHF. Written as DNA, the CDR3 is TGTGCCAGCAGCCAAGATTTCGCCCCCGGGAGTGCCTATAATTCACCCCTCCACTTT.

This chain joins TRBV12-3 or TRBV12-4 and TRBJ1-2, with D possibly matching TRBD1 (6 bases). This CDR3 is 13 amino acids long. The ends were cut back, 5 bases at V and 5 bases at J, with 12 bases in the middle. CDR3 amino acids: CASSPWTVYGYTF. CDR3 bases: TGTGCCAGCAGTCCGTGGACAGTGTATGGCTACACCTTC.